The 19 T cell receptor beta chains reported below all come from one sample, sequenced in a study of identical twins. Each CDR3 protein is one row after TCRdb ran MiXCR on the 5' RACE reads. The sample holds hundreds of thousands of distinct CDR3 sequences, 6.5% to 8.5% seen once. These data were also reused for a study on yellow fever vaccine responses in identical twins.

Sequencing was carried out using memory (CD45RO+) T cells sorted from blood. These receptor sequences come from a woman between 18 and 29 years old in good health.

CDR3 in DNA: TGTGCCAGCAGCCGAGCACAAAGAAATGAGCAGTTCTTC. It specifies CASSRAQRNEQFF. The chain links TRBV28 to TRBJ2-1; D gene unclear. Trimming pared 6 bases from V and 7 bases from J, leaving 13 bases between. Per germline, CDR1 MDHEN and CDR2 SYDVKM. The CDR3 length is 13 residues.

This clonotype showed up many times. This chain uses TRBV7-2 with TRBJ2-3; D is undetermined. Trimming pared 7 bases from V and 0 bases from J, leaving 17 bases between. This CDR3 is 16 amino acids long. Germline-derived CDR1 and CDR2 are SGHTA and FQGNSA. CDR3 coding DNA: TGTGCCAGCATTCCGGGCGGAGATTTCAGCACAGATACGCAGTATTTT. Protein sequence: CASIPGGDFSTDTQYF. Based on the CDR3 plus reference TRBV7-2 and TRBJ2-3, the full variable domain is GAGVSQSPSNKVTEKGKDVELRCDPISGHTALYWYRQSLGQGLEFLIYFQGNSAPDKSGLPSDRFSAERTGGSVSTLTIQRTQQEDSAVYLCASIPGGDFSTDTQYFGPGTRLTVL.

This chain links TRBV6-1 with TRBJ2-2, with no clear D. Per the germline V gene, CDR1 is MNHNS and CDR2 is SASEGT. CDR3 length: 16 residues. Deletions cut 0 bases from V and 4 bases from J, with 12 bases between. CDR3 sequence reads: CASSEALRISTGELFF. CDR3 nucleotide sequence: TGTGCCAGCAGTGAAGCTTTGAGGATTTCCACCGGGGAGCTGTTTTTT.

In this sample, this clonotype turned up many times. CDR3 coding DNA: TGCAGTGCTAGAGATTGGCAGGGGGCAACCTACGAGCAGTACTTC. Translated: CSARDWQGATYEQYF. The chain has TRBV20-1 and TRBJ2-7; TRBD1 aligns across 8 bases. The CDR3 has 15 residues. CDR1 DFQATT and CDR2 SNEGSKA come from the germline V gene (reference sequence). V dropped 0 bases and J dropped 2; count of bases not matched to a gene: 6.

This clonotype was detected many times. The CDR3 DNA reads TGCAGTGCTAGCCCACTAGCGGGAGACGGAGATACGCAGTATTTT. The encoded protein is CSASPLAGDGDTQYF. The chain recombines TRBV20-1 with TRBJ2-3; 11 nucleotides agree with TRBD2. Germline CDR1 and CDR2: DFQATT and SNEGSKA (reference sequence). V trimming: 3 bases; J trimming: 5 bases; junction bases outside the gene matches: 7. The CDR3 contains 15 residues.

The chain uses TRBV6-2 or TRBV6-3 and TRBJ2-1, with TRBD2 matching over 11 bases. Germline V gene sequence: CDR1 MNHEY, CDR2 SVGEGT. The junction had 3 bases not matched to a gene; V was cut back by 5 bases and J by 3 bases. The CDR3 is 15 residues long. Written as DNA, the CDR3 is TGTGCCAGCAGTCCTAGCGGGGGGATCTACAATGAGCAGTTCTTC. This sequence encodes CASSPSGGIYNEQFF.

This clonotype was picked up a small number of times. The chain uses TRBV5-1 and TRBJ2-7; tentatively, D is TRBD1 (6 bases). V dropped 4 bases and J dropped 0 bases, with 11 bases sitting between them. From germline, CDR1 is SGHRS and CDR2 YFSETQ. CDR3 length: 14 residues. Here the CDR3 DNA reads TGCGCCAGCAGCCCGACAGGAATCTCCTACGAGCAGTACTTC. Translation gives CASSPTGISYEQYF.

The chain employs TRBV5-1 and TRBJ1-1, with D tentatively TRBD1 (6 bases). CDR3 size: 12 residues. The V gene lost 4 bases and the J gene lost 9 bases, with 13 bases spanning the gap. Germline CDR1 and CDR2: SGHRS and YFSETQ. The CDR3 DNA reads TGCGCCAGCAGCCCCCCTGGACAGCAAGCTTTCTTT. Translated, it gives CASSPPGQQAFF.

This clonotype was seen a handful of times. V is TRBV10-3 and J is TRBJ2-1, with 9 bases fitting TRBD2. The CDR3 spans 13 residues. Germline CDR1 and CDR2: ENHRY and SYGVKD. Trimming took 7 bases from V and 8 from J; bases not matched to a gene: 6. This CDR3 is CAITSGALDEQFF. As DNA, the CDR3 is TGTGCCATCACTAGCGGGGCTTTAGATGAGCAGTTCTTC.

The J gene is TRBJ2-7, the V gene TRBV11-2; D possibly corresponds to TRBD1 (5 bases). Trimming stripped 5 bases from V and 6 bases from J, with 17 bases between. CDR3 length equals 14 residues. Germline CDR1 SGHAT, CDR2 FQNNGV. The CDR3 DNA reads TGTGCCAGCAGCCCCCGGCGGCAGGGCGGCGAGCAGTACTTC. Amino acid sequence: CASSPRRQGGEQYF. Full variable domain (missing parts from reference TRBV11-2 and TRBJ2-7): EAGVAQSPRYKIIEKRQSVAFWCNPISGHATLYWYQQILGQGPKLLIQFQNNGVVDDSQLPKDRFSAERLKGVDSTLKIQPAKLEDSAVYLCASSPRRQGGEQYFGPGTRLTVT.

This clonotype came up a few times. The rearrangement joins TRBV5-1 to TRBJ1-6, with 7 bases lining up with TRBD1. Germline V gene data show CDR1 as SGHRS and CDR2 as YFSETQ. This CDR3 spans 14 amino acids. V gave up 0 bases and J gave up 8 bases; unmatched junction bases: 2. CDR3 loop: CASSLDRGYSPLHF. For the CDR3, the DNA is TGCGCCAGCAGCTTGGACAGGGGCTATTCACCCCTCCACTTT.

This clonotype was detected only a few times. The genes are TRBV14 and TRBJ2-5, with D perhaps assigned TRBD1 or TRBD2 (5 bases each). V shed 1 base and J shed 5 bases, with 14 bases lying between them. The length of the CDR3 is 15 residues. Looked up from germline, CDR1 is SGHDN and CDR2 is FVKESK. CDR3 nucleotides: TGTGCCAGCAGCCAAGTGTCTTCGGGACGGGAGACCCAGTACTTC. Protein: CASSQVSSGRETQYF.

This clonotype has a handful of counts. This chain uses TRBV3-1 with TRBJ1-1; D is perhaps TRBD1 (6 bases). There are 15 residues in the CDR3. The ends were cut back, 1 base at V and 4 bases at J, with 13 bases in the middle. The germline gives CDR1 LGHDT, CDR2 YNNKEL (reference sequence). Here the CDR3 reads CASSQGGALGTEAFF. The CDR3 DNA follows: TGTGCCAGCAGCCAAGGGGGGGCGCTTGGCACTGAAGCTTTCTTT. The entire variable domain, with the rest obtained from reference TRBV3-1 and TRBJ1-1, is as follows: DTAVSQTPKYLVTQMGNDKSIKCEQNLGHDTMYWYKQDSKKFLKIMFSYNNKELIINETVPNRFSPKSPDKAHLNLHINSLELGDSAVYFCASSQGGALGTEAFFGQGTRLTVV.

This clonotype was counted only a few times. V is TRBV12-3 or TRBV12-4 and J is TRBJ2-7, with D possibly being TRBD1 or TRBD2 (6 bases each). V gave up 2 bases and J gave up 3 bases, with 11 bases separating them. This CDR3 is 14 amino acids long. CDR3 sequence: CASSLIEGGYEQYF. CDR3 coding DNA: TGTGCCAGCAGTTTAATAGAGGGGGGCTACGAGCAGTACTTC.

This clonotype was counted a few times. The junction does not match germline at one end; this may be a read error. The rearrangement uses TRBV7-7 and TRBJ2-5; TRBD2 matches at 10 bases. Germline V gene lookup returns CDR1 SSHAT and CDR2 FNYEAQ (reference sequence). The CDR3 contains 14 residues. The CDR3 DNA sequence: TGTGCTAGCAGCATTAGCGGGAGGAAAGAGACCCAGTACTTC. It translates to CASSISGRKETQYF. Variable domain in full (rest from reference TRBV7-7 and TRBJ2-5): GAGVSQSPRYKVTKRGQDVTLRCDPISSHATLYWYQQALGQGPEFLTYFNYEAQPDKSGLPSDRFSAERPEGSISTLTIQRTEQRDSAMYRCASSISGRKETQYFGPGTRLLVL.

This clonotype was detected a few times. V gene TRBV29-1 combines with J gene TRBJ1-2, with D possibly TRBD1 on 5 matching bases. CDR1 and CDR2 from the germline V gene are SQVTM and ANQGSEA. Trimming removed 2 bases from V and 5 bases from J, with 6 bases in between. The CDR3 is made up of 11 amino acids. The CDR3 coding sequence is TGCAGCGTTGAACGGGGGTATGGCTACACCTTC. Translation: CSVERGYGYTF.

This clonotype showed up many times. This chain connects TRBV12-3 or TRBV12-4 to TRBJ1-4; no firm D call. The CDR3 consists of 11 residues. Trimming cost V 2 bases and J 16 bases, with 11 bases left between them. In nucleotides, the CDR3 is TGTGCCAGCAGTTTAACGGCAGCAAAGTTTTTT. Amino acid sequence: CASSLTAAKFF.

The table lists this clonotype with many counts. The rearrangement uses TRBV15 and TRBJ2-1; no definite D call. Germline CDR1 is LNHNV and CDR2 is YYDKDF (reference sequence). The CDR3 contains 14 residues. The ends were cut back, 4 bases at V and 10 bases at J, with 17 bases in the middle. Here the CDR3 DNA reads TGTGCCACCAGCACGGCGGTCGTAGGTGGGGAGCAGTTCTTC. Translating it yields CATSTAVVGGEQFF.

In this sample, this clonotype turned up many times. J is TRBJ2-1 and V is TRBV20-1; maybe TRBD1 (5 bases). The CDR3 length is 14 residues. Trimming removed 6 bases from V and 0 bases from J, with 12 bases in between. In germline, CDR1 is DFQATT, CDR2 SNEGSKA (reference sequence). Written as DNA, the CDR3 is TGCAGTGCGGACAACCCTAGCTCCTACAATGAGCAGTTCTTC. This encodes CSADNPSSYNEQFF.